This T cell receptor (beta chain) appears in the sequencing data of a study of blood T cell repertoires in COVID-19 (TCRdb year 2020). Notes on the research overall: Samples covering the acute and convalescent phases of COVID-19 were provided by collaborators in the United States, Italy and Spain. The repertoires were released in a freely available public database intended as a resource for research on the immune response to SARS-CoV-2. The samples were drawn from the first 160 participants of the ongoing ImmuneRACE study and from 1,254 subjects provided by 6 global collaborators. Deeply sampled blood TCRbeta repertoires from subjects exposed to, actively infected with, or recovered from COVID-19 were included in the dataset. The material from the prospective study consisted of cDNA or gDNA derived from T cells, B-cell-depleted T cells, or PBMCs. HLA class I and class II types, where available, came from metadata supplied by the sample provider rather than from assay-based typing. Nearly every sample came with metadata listing a de-identified subject ID, COVID-19 status, age in years and sex.

TCRbeta CDR3 regions were amplified from genomic DNA by means of the immunoSEQ Assay, a bias-controlled multiplex PCR. The authors' pipeline ran thus. The number of nucleated cells in each sample was estimated from the amplification of reference gene primers within the assay. To quantify the absolute abundance of each unique TCRbeta CDR3 rearrangement, sequence reads were collapsed and filtered. For each sample, productive Simpson clonality was calculated by taking the square root of Simpson's diversity index across productive rearrangements. As stored in TCRdb, this immuneACCESS dataset retains in-frame rearrangements with V and J assigned. A fraction of the clones does not appear; measured against another copy, unresolved V genes explain less than half of the discrepancy, and the remainder lacks a known reason. Clonal size and the V and J genes are those of that table, whereas D and trimming came from the DNA. In all, the sample holds roughly 260,000 clones, and about 87% of those were seen once. The top ten clones comprise roughly 4% of the sample.

Reading the germline V gene gives CDR1 SGHRS and CDR2 YFSETQ. Ends trimmed: V by 0 bases, J by 6 bases; bases unmatched to a gene: 5. Its CDR3 holds 15 amino acids, cysteine through phenylalanine. Only the CDR3 DNA is retained, 45 bases long and in frame from the first base. The investigation overall reported the following: How much clinical and demographic metadata was included differed by source and by participant, and the metadata was provided uncurated.

A second Seattle source provided samples from volunteer blood donors who had recovered from COVID-19. Whole blood was collected in K2EDTA tubes by collaborating institutions according to the institutions' own protocols. Collaborator samples were shipped for TCRbeta analysis as frozen whole blood, isolated PBMCs, or DNA extracted from either sample type. Concerning this clone: The antigen it binds to is not known. No base-level quality is on record; no much larger clone is a single base apart.

The V and J genes are TRBV5-1 and TRBJ2-7; 11 junctional bases match TRBD2. This sequence was found in a man in his sixties who had recovered from COVID-19. Sequenced input: peripheral blood. The CDR3 region reads CASSLGSSGGTEQYF. The nucleotides are TGCGCCAGCAGCTTGGGATCTAGCGGGGGGACCGAGCAGTACTTC.